Each of the 5 T cell receptor beta chains below was sequenced from the same sample in a study of blood T cell repertoires in COVID-19. Libraries were prepared by immunoSEQ multiplex PCR; TCRdb keeps only in-frame clonotypes and omits some of them. The sample has approximately 250,000 clones, roughly 85% seen once. The sequenced sample consisted of peripheral blood. The source is a man between 60 and 75 years old who had recovered from COVID-19.

This sequence joins TRBV11-3 and TRBJ2-7; 7 positions match TRBD2. Germline values: CDR1 SGHNT, CDR2 YENEEA. The CDR3 runs to 13 residues. The J segment lost 5 bases and the V segment lost 4 bases, leaving 5 bases of the junction unmatched. CDR3 residues: CASSSGRANEQYF. The CDR3 nucleotides read TGTGCCAGCAGCTCAGGGAGGGCTAACGAGCAGTACTTC.

The chain combines TRBV7-9 with TRBJ1-2; TRBD1 aligns across 8 bases. Per the germline V gene, CDR1 is SEHNR and CDR2 is FQNEAQ (reference sequence). The CDR3 is 12 amino acids. V gave up 6 bases and J gave up 7 bases; unmatched junction bases: 4. CDR3 sequence (DNA): TGTGCCAGCAGACCAGGGGGCTCTGGCTACACCTTC. Protein: CASRPGGSGYTF.

The J gene is TRBJ2-4, the V gene TRBV29-1, with 8 bases identical to TRBD1. CDR1 and CDR2 (germline): SQVTM, ANQGSEA. The CDR3 loop spans 13 amino acids. V trimming: 4 bases; J trimming: 6 bases; junction bases outside the gene matches: 5. The chain's CDR3 is CSVATGVGNIQYF. The CDR3 DNA reads TGCAGCGTTGCGACAGGGGTTGGAAACATTCAGTACTTC. The entire variable domain, with the rest obtained from reference TRBV29-1 and TRBJ2-4, is as follows: SAVISQKPSRDICQRGTSLTIQCQVDSQVTMMFWYRQQPGQSLTLIATANQGSEATYESGFVIDKFPISRPNLTFSTLTVSNMSPEDSSIYLCSVATGVGNIQYFGAGTRLSVL.

V usage is TRBV7-8 and J usage is TRBJ1-5; D uncertain. From germline, CDR1 is SGHVS and CDR2 FQNEAQ. CDR3 size: 13 residues. V gave up 8 bases and J gave up 4 bases, with 12 bases separating them. The DNA of the CDR3 is TGTGCCAGCGGGCCAGAACGAAATCAGCCCCAGCATTTT. It is translated as CASGPERNQPQHF.

CDR3 loop: CASSPWMNLGQNTGELFF. CDR3 nucleotides: TGTGCCAGCTCACCATGGATGAACCTTGGACAGAACACCGGGGAGCTGTTTTTT. The rearrangement links TRBV18 to TRBJ2-2, with a weak D call TRBD1 (5 bases). V lost 2 bases, J lost 1 base, and 17 bases lay in between. Germline V gene sequence: CDR1 KGHSH, CDR2 LQKENI. The CDR3 is made up of 18 amino acids.